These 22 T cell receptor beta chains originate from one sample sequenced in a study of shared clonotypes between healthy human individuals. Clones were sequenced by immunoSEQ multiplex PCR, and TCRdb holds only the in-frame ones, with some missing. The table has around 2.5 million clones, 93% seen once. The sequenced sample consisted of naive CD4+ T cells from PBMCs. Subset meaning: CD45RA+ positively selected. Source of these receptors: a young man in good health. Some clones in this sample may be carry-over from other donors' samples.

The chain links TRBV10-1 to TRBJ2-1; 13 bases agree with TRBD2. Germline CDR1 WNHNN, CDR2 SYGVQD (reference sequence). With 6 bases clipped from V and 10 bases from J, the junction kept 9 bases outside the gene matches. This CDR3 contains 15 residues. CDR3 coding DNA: TGCGCCAGCAGCCAAGGACTAGCGGGAGACGGGGAGCAGTTCTTC. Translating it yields CASSQGLAGDGEQFF.

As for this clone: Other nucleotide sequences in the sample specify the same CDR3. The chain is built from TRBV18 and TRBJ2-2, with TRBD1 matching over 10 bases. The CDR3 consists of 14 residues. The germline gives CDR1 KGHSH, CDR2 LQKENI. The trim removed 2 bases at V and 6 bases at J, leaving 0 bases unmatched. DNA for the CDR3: TGTGCCAGCTCACCAGACAGGGGGCCCGGGGAGCTGTTTTTT. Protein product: CASSPDRGPGELFF.

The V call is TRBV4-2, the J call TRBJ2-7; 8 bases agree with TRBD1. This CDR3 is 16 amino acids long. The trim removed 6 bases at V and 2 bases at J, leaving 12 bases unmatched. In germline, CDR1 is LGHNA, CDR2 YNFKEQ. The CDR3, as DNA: TGTGCCAGCAGTCGATCACCGGGACAGGATGCCTACGAGCAGTACTTC. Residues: CASSRSPGQDAYEQYF.

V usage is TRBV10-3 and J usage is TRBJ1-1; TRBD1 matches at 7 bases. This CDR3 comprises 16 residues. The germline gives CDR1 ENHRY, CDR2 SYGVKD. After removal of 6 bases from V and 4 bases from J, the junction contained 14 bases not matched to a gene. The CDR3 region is CAISSTGAPPPTEAFF. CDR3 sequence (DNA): TGTGCCATCAGCTCTACAGGGGCCCCGCCCCCCACTGAAGCTTTCTTT.

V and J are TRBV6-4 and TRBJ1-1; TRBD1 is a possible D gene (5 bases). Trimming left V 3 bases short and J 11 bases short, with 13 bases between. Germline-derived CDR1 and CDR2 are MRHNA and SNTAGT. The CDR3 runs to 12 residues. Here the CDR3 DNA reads TGTGCCAGCAGTGAATGGGCGCGGGGGGCTTTCTTT. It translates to CASSEWARGAFF.

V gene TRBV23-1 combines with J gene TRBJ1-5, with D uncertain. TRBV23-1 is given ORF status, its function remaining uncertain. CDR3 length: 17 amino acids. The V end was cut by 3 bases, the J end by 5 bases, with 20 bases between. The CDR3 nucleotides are TGCGCCAGCAGTCAGGACCGAGAGGAGGAGGAAGATCAGCCCCAGCATTTT. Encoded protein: CASSQDREEEEDQPQHF.

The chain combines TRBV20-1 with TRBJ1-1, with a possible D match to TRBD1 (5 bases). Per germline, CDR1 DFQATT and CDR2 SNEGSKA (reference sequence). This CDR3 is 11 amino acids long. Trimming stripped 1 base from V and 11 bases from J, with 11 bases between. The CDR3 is CSARASGSAFF. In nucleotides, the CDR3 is TGCAGTGCTAGAGCATCAGGGTCCGCTTTCTTT.

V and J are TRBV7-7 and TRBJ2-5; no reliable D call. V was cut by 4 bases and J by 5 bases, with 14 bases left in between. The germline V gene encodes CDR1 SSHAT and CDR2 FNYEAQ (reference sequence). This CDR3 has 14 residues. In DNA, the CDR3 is TGTGCCAGCAGCTACCAGTACAATGTGGAGACCCAGTACTTC. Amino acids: CASSYQYNVETQYF.

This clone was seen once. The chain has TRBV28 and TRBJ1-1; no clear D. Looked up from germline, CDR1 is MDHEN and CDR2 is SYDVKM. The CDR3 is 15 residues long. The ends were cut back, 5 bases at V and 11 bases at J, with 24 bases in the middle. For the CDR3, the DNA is TGTGCCAGCAGTCGCCCTCCGACGGAAGCCCCTGGGGCTTTCTTT. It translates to CASSRPPTEAPGAFF.

The CDR3 sequence: CASRYAEQGLRPQHF. CDR3 nucleotides: TGTGCCAGTAGGTACGCGGAGCAGGGGTTGCGGCCCCAGCATTTT. The V and J genes are TRBV19 and TRBJ1-5, with a tentative D call TRBD1 (6 bases). Germline CDR1 and CDR2: LNHDA and SQIVND (reference sequence). The CDR3 sequence is 15 residues long. V shed 6 bases and J shed 9 bases, with 21 bases lying between them.

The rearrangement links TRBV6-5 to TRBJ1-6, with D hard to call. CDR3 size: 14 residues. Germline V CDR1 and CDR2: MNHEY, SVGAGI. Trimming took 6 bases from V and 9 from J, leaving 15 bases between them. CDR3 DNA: TGTGCCAGCAGCCTGACAAACAGAGGTTCACCCCTCCACTTT. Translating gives CASSLTNRGSPLHF.

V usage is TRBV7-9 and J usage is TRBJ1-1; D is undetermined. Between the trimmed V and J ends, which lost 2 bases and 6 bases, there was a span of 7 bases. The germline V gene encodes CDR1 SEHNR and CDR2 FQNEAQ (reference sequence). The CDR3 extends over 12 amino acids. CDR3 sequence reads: CASSLQFPEAFF. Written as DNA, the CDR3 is TGTGCCAGCAGCTTACAGTTCCCTGAAGCTTTCTTT.

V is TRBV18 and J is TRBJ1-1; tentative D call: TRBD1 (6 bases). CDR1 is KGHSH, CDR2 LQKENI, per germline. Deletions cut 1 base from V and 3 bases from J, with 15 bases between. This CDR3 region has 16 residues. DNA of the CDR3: TGTGCCAGCTCACCACGAGTTCAGGGGCTGGACACTGAAGCTTTCTTT. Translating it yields CASSPRVQGLDTEAFF.

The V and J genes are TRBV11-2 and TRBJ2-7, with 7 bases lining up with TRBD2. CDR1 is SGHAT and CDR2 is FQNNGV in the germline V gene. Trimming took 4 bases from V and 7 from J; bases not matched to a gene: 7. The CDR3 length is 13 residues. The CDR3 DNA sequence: TGTGCCAGCAGCTGGACTAGAGTGAGGGAGCAGTACTTC. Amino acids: CASSWTRVREQYF.

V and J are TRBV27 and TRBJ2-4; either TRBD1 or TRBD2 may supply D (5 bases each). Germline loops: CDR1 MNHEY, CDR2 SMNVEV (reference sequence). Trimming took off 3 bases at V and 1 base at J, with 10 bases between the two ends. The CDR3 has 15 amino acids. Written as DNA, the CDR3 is TGTGCCAGCAGTTTGAGGGGAATGGCCAAAAACATTCAGTACTTC. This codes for CASSLRGMAKNIQYF.

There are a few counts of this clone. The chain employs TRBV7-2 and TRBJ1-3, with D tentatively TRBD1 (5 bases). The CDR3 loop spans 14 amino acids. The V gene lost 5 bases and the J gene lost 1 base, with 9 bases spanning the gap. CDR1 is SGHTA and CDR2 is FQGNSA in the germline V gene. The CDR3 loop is CASSPRDSGNTIYF. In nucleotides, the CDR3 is TGTGCCAGCAGCCCCAGGGATTCTGGAAACACCATATATTTT. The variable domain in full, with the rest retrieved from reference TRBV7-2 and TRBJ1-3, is GAGVSQSPSNKVTEKGKDVELRCDPISGHTALYWYRQSLGQGLEFLIYFQGNSAPDKSGLPSDRFSAERTGGSVSTLTIQRTQQEDSAVYLCASSPRDSGNTIYFGEGSWLTVV.

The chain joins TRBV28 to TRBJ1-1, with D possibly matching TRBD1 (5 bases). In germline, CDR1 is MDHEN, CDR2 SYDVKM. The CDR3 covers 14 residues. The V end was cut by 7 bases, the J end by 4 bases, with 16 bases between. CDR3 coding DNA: TGTGCCAGCACGAGTGGGGCAGGGCCCACTGAAGCTTTCTTT. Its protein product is CASTSGAGPTEAFF.

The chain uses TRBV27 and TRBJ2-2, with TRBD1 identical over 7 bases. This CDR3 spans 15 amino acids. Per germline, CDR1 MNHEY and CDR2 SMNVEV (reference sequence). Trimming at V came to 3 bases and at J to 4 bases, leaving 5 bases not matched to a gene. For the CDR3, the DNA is TGTGCCAGCAGTTTCCGGGACAGAATCACCGGGGAGCTGTTTTTT. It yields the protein CASSFRDRITGELFF.

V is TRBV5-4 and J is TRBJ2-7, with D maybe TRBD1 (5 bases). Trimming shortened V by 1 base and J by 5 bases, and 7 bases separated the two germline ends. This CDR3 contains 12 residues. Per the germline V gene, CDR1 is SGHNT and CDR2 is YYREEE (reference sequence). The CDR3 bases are TGTGCCAGCAGCTTGCAGGGCCACGAGCAGTACTTC. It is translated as CASSLQGHEQYF.

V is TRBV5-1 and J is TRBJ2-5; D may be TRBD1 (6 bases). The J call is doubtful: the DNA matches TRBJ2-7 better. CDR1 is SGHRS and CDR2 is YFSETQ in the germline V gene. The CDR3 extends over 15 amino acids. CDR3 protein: CASSLAGQLAHEQYF. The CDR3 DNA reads TGCGCCAGCAGCTTGGCGGGACAACTGGCCCACGAGCAGTACTTC.

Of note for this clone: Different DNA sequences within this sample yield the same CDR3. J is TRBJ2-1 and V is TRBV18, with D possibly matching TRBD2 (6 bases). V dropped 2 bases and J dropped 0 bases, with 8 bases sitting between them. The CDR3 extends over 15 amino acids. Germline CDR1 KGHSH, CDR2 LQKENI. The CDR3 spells CASSPNGGSYNEQFF. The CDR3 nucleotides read TGTGCCAGCTCACCAAACGGGGGCTCCTACAATGAGCAGTTCTTC.

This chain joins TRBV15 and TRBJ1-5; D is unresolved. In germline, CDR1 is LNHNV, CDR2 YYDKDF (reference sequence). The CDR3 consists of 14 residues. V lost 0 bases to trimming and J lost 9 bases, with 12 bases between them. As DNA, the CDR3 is TGTGCCACCAGCAGAGATACCGATGGAGGGCCCCAGCATTTT. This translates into CATSRDTDGGPQHF. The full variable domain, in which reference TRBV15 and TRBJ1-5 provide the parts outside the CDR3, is DAMVIQNPRYQVTQFGKPVTLSCSQTLNHNVMYWYQQKSSQAPKLLFHYYDKDFNNEADTPDNFQSRRPNTSFCFLDIRSPGLGDTAMYLCATSRDTDGGPQHFGDGTRLSIL.